This passage covers 31 T cell receptor beta chains from one sample sequenced in a study of T cells in Graves' hyperthyroidism and ophthalmopathy. Amplification of TCR beta CDR3 regions used RNA as the template. Initially, a first-round RT-PCR of the TCR CDR3 employed the HTBI primer set. MiXCR was run by TCRdb on the multiplex PCR reads, yielding one entry per CDR3 protein. The sample has about 130,000 distinct CDR3 sequences; more than 20% are singletons. Sequencing input: blood. The receptors were gathered from a woman in her forties or fifties with Graves' hyperthyroidism that later progressed to Graves' ophthalmopathy.

The rearrangement links TRBV28 to TRBJ2-3; TRBD2 matches at 7 bases. The V gene's germline CDR1 is MDHEN and CDR2 SYDVKM. CDR3 length: 15 amino acids. Trimming at V came to 3 bases and at J to 0 bases, leaving 3 bases not matched to a gene. CDR3 in DNA: TGTGCCAGCAGTTTTAGCGGGTCTAGCACAGATACGCAGTATTTT. Amino acid sequence: CASSFSGSSTDTQYF.

The V gene is TRBV7-2, the J gene TRBJ1-2; D gene uncertain. V lost 2 bases and J lost 4, with 8 bases in between. Germline CDR1 and CDR2: SGHTA and FQGNSA. The CDR3 contains 13 residues. CDR3 region: CASSLQEGYGYTF. DNA for the CDR3: TGTGCCAGCAGCTTACAGGAGGGCTATGGCTACACCTTC.

Points on this clonotype: A single base separates this from a much larger clone, so it may be a read error. The V gene is TRBV28, the J gene TRBJ2-7; D is perhaps TRBD2 (5 bases). Trimming cost V 5 bases and J 2 bases, with 10 bases left between them. The CDR3 is 13 amino acids. Germline loops: CDR1 MDHEN, CDR2 SYDVKM. In DNA, the CDR3 is TGTGCCAGCAGTCTGAGGGTCCCCTACGAGCAGTACTTC. Translation: CASSLRVPYEQYF.

In this sample, this clonotype turned up many times. The rearrangement links TRBV11-2 to TRBJ2-1, with 10 bases matching TRBD2. This CDR3 has 15 residues. Germline V gene lookup returns CDR1 SGHAT and CDR2 FQNNGV. Losses at the gene ends were 1 base for V and 8 bases for J; bases not matched to a gene: 5. The CDR3 DNA reads as TGTGCCAGCAGCTTAGTCAGCGGGAGGGGGGATGAGCAGTTCTTC. Translated, it gives CASSLVSGRGDEQFF. The full variable domain, completed using reference TRBV11-2 and TRBJ2-1, is EAGVAQSPRYKIIEKRQSVAFWCNPISGHATLYWYQQILGQGPKLLIQFQNNGVVDDSQLPKDRFSAERLKGVDSTLKIQPAKLEDSAVYLCASSLVSGRGDEQFFGPGTRLTVL.

This sequence joins TRBV7-9 and TRBJ2-4; the D gene is possibly TRBD1 (5 bases). CDR1 is SEHNR, CDR2 FQNEAQ, per germline (reference sequence). V was pared by 3 bases and J by 7 bases, with 13 bases between. CDR3 length: 14 amino acids. DNA of the CDR3: TGTGCCAGCAGCTTGGGAACAGGTTGGAACATTCAGTACTTC. As protein: CASSLGTGWNIQYF.

The J gene is TRBJ1-1, the V gene TRBV18, with TRBD1 matching 7 bases. The germline V gene has CDR1 KGHSH and CDR2 LQKENI. The CDR3 runs 18 residues. V lost 3 bases and J lost 0; bases outside the gene matches: 13. In nucleotides, the CDR3 is TGTGCCAGCTCACCTTTCCAGGGGGTTGGAGTGATGAACACTGAAGCTTTCTTT. It translates to CASSPFQGVGVMNTEAFF.

This rearrangement joins TRBV25-1 to TRBJ1-2, with 7 bases identical to TRBD1. This CDR3 spans 15 amino acids. Germline lookup yields CDR1 MGHDK and CDR2 SYGVNS. Germline trimming cut 3 bases from V and 5 bases from J; bases unmatched to any gene: 9. The CDR3 DNA reads TGTGCCAGCAGTGACCCACAGGGGCAAGGGTATGGCTACACCTTC. Translation gives CASSDPQGQGYGYTF.

The gene calls are TRBV12-3 or TRBV12-4 and TRBJ2-1; D could derive from TRBD1 or TRBD2 (5 bases each). The V end was cut by 5 bases, the J end by 5 bases, with 16 bases between. The length of the CDR3 is 15 residues. The CDR3 loop reads CASSRARGTDNEQFF. The CDR3 DNA reads TGTGCCAGCAGTCGGGCCCGAGGGACGGACAATGAGCAGTTCTTC.

V is TRBV10-2 and J is TRBJ2-7, with TRBD2 matching over 7 bases. CDR1 is WSHSY, CDR2 SAAADI, per germline. J was trimmed by 6 bases and V by 8 bases; bases with no gene match: 22. CDR3 length: 17 amino acids. The CDR3 DNA follows: TGCGCCAGCTTCCGAGGGAGGGTAAATTCGAATCGGGTCGAGCAGTACTTC. Translating it yields CASFRGRVNSNRVEQYF.

The chain is built from TRBV6-1 and TRBJ2-1; no clear D gene. CDR3 length: 13 amino acids. From germline, CDR1 is MNHNS and CDR2 SASEGT. V lost 3 bases, J lost 10 bases, and 13 bases lay in between. CDR3 sequence: CASSDGPLKEQFF. CDR3 bases: TGTGCCAGCAGTGACGGACCTTTGAAAGAGCAGTTCTTC.

There are a few counts of this clonotype. The chain is built from TRBV19 and TRBJ1-2; maybe TRBD1 (6 bases). In germline, CDR1 is LNHDA, CDR2 SQIVND (reference sequence). There are 15 residues in the CDR3. V lost 7 bases and J lost 2, with 17 bases in between. The CDR3 loop is CASKIRLGANYGYTF. The CDR3 DNA follows: TGTGCCAGTAAAATTCGGCTGGGGGCGAACTATGGCTACACCTTC. The whole variable domain, remainder taken from reference TRBV19 and TRBJ1-2, is DGGITQSPKYLFRKEGQNVTLSCEQNLNHDAMYWYRQDPGQGLRLIYYSQIVNDFQKGDIAEGYSVSREKKESFPLTVTSAQKNPTAFYLCASKIRLGANYGYTFGSGTRLTVV.

This clonotype was seen ten or more times. The rearrangement joins TRBV2 to TRBJ2-1; 7 bases line up with TRBD2. This CDR3 region has 15 residues. In germline, CDR1 is SNHLY, CDR2 FYNNEI. The junction had 6 bases not matched to a gene; V was cut back by 2 bases and J by 5 bases. DNA of the CDR3: TGTGCCAGCAGTGAAAGTACTAGCGCCCACAATGAGCAGTTCTTC. Amino acid sequence: CASSESTSAHNEQFF.

The J gene is TRBJ2-7, the V gene TRBV7-6; 11 bases are a match to TRBD1. With 2 bases clipped from V and 4 bases from J, the junction kept 4 bases outside the gene matches. Germline CDR1 is SGHVS and CDR2 is FNYEAQ. This CDR3 has 15 residues. CDR3 sequence reads: CASSLLGTGGYEQYF. The CDR3 DNA reads as TGTGCCAGCAGCTTACTAGGGACAGGGGGTTACGAGCAGTACTTC.

This clonotype has a count of ten or more. The chain couples TRBV5-1 to TRBJ2-3; D may be TRBD2 (5 bases). The CDR3 is 15 residues long. Germline assignment: CDR1 SGHRS and CDR2 YFSETQ. V lost 0 bases and J 4 bases, leaving 12 bases between the germline ends. In DNA form, the CDR3 reads TGCGCCAGCAGCTTGGGTGTAGCGTTGGCAGATACGCAGTATTTT. Protein sequence: CASSLGVALADTQYF.

This clonotype was observed many times. The J gene is TRBJ2-5, the V gene TRBV3-1; D remains ambiguous. The length of the CDR3 is 13 residues. CDR1 and CDR2 (germline): LGHDT, YNNKEL (reference sequence). Trimming removed 2 bases from V and 3 bases from J, with 7 bases in between. The DNA of the CDR3 is TGTGCCAGCAGCCAACGGGCCGAAGAGACCCAGTACTTC. This sequence encodes CASSQRAEETQYF.

Points on this clonotype: A read error may account for a junction end that differs from germline. The chain uses TRBV6-5 and TRBJ2-1; D unclear. Germline loops: CDR1 MNHEY, CDR2 SVGAGI. The CDR3 is 13 residues long. The CDR3 nucleotides read TGTGCCAGCAGTGACTCCGGCCGCGGCGAGCAGTTCTTC. Protein product: CASSDSGRGEQFF.

This clonotype was counted many times. CDR3 residues: CSATDSDYQPQHF. The CDR3 DNA reads as TGCAGTGCTACAGACAGCGACTATCAGCCCCAGCATTTT. V is TRBV20-1 and J is TRBJ1-5; maybe TRBD1 (5 bases). The CDR3 consists of 13 residues. Germline-derived CDR1 and CDR2 are DFQATT and SNEGSKA (reference sequence). Trimming took off 4 bases at V and 5 bases at J, with 12 bases between the two ends.

The CDR3 DNA is TGTGCCAGCAGTTTTCGCCCGTTCTATGGCTACACCTTC. Residues: CASSFRPFYGYTF. V gene TRBV28 combines with J gene TRBJ1-2; no clear D gene. The CDR3 loop spans 13 amino acids. Trimming took off 3 bases at V and 4 bases at J, with 9 bases between the two ends. The germline CDR1 and CDR2 sequences are MDHEN and SYDVKM.

This clonotype has more than one count but fewer than ten. One base away lies a much larger clone, so this may be a sequencing read error. This chain joins TRBV5-8 and TRBJ1-2; D ambiguous. The CDR3 totals 12 residues. Per the germline V gene, CDR1 is SGHTS and CDR2 is YDEGEE. CDR3 region: CASSLRAYGYAF. The CDR3 bases are TGTGCCAGCAGTCTCAGAGCCTATGGCTACGCCTTC.

The chain carries TRBV29-1 and TRBJ2-3; 8 nucleotides agree with TRBD1. This CDR3 contains 14 residues. CDR1 SQVTM and CDR2 ANQGSEA come from the germline V gene. Losses at the gene ends were 5 bases for V and 0 bases for J; bases not matched to a gene: 4. CDR3: CSVSTGGSTDTQYF. The CDR3 DNA reads as TGCAGCGTTTCAACAGGGGGAAGCACAGATACGCAGTATTTT.

This clonotype was detected many times. The chain uses TRBV29-1 and TRBJ1-1; a weak D match, TRBD1 (5 bases). V lost 2 bases to trimming and J lost 1 base, with 8 bases between them. Germline V gene sequence: CDR1 SQVTM, CDR2 ANQGSEA. The CDR3 extends over 13 amino acids. As DNA, the CDR3 is TGCAGCGTTGAACGGGGGGAGAACACTGAAGCTTTCTTT. The encoded protein is CSVERGENTEAFF.

This clonotype was recorded many times. The rearrangement joins TRBV6-2 or TRBV6-3 to TRBJ2-1, with TRBD2 as a possible D gene (6 bases). This CDR3 comprises 17 residues. The V end was cut by 4 bases, the J end by 0 bases, with 16 bases between. In germline, CDR1 is MNHEY, CDR2 SVGEGT. CDR3 DNA sequence: TGTGCCAGCAGTTCCCGACTAGTACTTATCTCCTACAATGAGCAGTTCTTC. It specifies CASSSRLVLISYNEQFF.

This clonotype was found a few times. The rearrangement links TRBV14 to TRBJ2-5; D is possibly TRBD1 (6 bases). The CDR3 is 14 residues long. CDR1 is SGHDN and CDR2 is FVKESK in the germline V gene. V dropped 3 bases and J dropped 4 bases, with 12 bases sitting between them. CDR3 sequence: CASSQRGSRETQYF. CDR3 DNA: TGTGCCAGCAGCCAGAGGGGGAGTAGAGAGACCCAGTACTTC.

The V and J genes are TRBV9 and TRBJ2-3; D may correspond to TRBD1 or TRBD2 (6 bases each). V was pared by 4 bases and J by 3 bases, with 15 bases between. In germline, CDR1 is SGDLS, CDR2 YYNGEE. This CDR3 is built from 15 residues. CDR3 sequence reads: CASSPRGGWTDTQYF. The CDR3 nucleotides are TGTGCCAGCAGCCCGAGAGGGGGGTGGACAGATACGCAGTATTTT.

This chain joins TRBV7-8 and TRBJ1-1; 12 positions match TRBD1. The CDR3 is 15 residues long. V gave up 1 base and J gave up 7 bases; unmatched junction bases: 4. Germline CDR1 is SGHVS and CDR2 is FQNEAQ. CDR3 loop: CASSLGDRGLVEAFF. In DNA form, the CDR3 reads TGTGCCAGCAGCTTAGGGGACAGGGGGCTTGTTGAAGCTTTCTTT.

The chain carries TRBV19 and TRBJ2-1; 8 bases agree with TRBD2. Per germline, CDR1 LNHDA and CDR2 SQIVND (reference sequence). The CDR3 runs 16 residues. The V segment lost 6 bases and the J segment 7 bases; nucleotides outside the gene matches: 14. The CDR3 loop reads CASSPQGSGRKNEQFF. The DNA of the CDR3 is TGTGCCAGTAGCCCCCAAGGGAGCGGGAGAAAAAATGAGCAGTTCTTC.

This clonotype was seen ten or more times. This chain connects TRBV7-9 to TRBJ1-1; tentatively, D is TRBD1 (6 bases). Germline CDR1 and CDR2: SEHNR and FQNEAQ (reference sequence). CDR3 size: 13 residues. V shed 6 bases and J shed 1 base, with 9 bases lying between them. CDR3: CASRGGPNTEAFF. As DNA, the CDR3 is TGTGCCAGCAGGGGGGGGCCGAACACTGAAGCTTTCTTT.

The chain recombines TRBV28 with TRBJ1-5; D possibly corresponds to TRBD1 (6 bases). Germline loops: CDR1 MDHEN, CDR2 SYDVKM. CDR3 size: 12 residues. V lost 4 bases and J lost 5, with 6 bases in between. CDR3 amino acids: CASSSGDQPQHF. DNA of the CDR3: TGTGCCAGCAGTTCAGGGGATCAGCCCCAGCATTTT.

There are many counts of this clonotype. The chain uses TRBV28 and TRBJ2-7, with D uncertain. Germline loops: CDR1 MDHEN, CDR2 SYDVKM. The germline V and J ends were trimmed by 3 bases and 6 bases, with 9 bases remaining between them. This CDR3 has 12 amino acids. The CDR3 nucleotides read TGTGCCAGCAGTTTTGGGGAAGCCGAGCAGTACTTC. Amino acid sequence: CASSFGEAEQYF.

Many counts were recorded for this clonotype. This chain joins TRBV20-1 and TRBJ2-7; possible D gene TRBD2, 6 bases. The V gene's germline CDR1 is DFQATT and CDR2 SNEGSKA (reference sequence). The CDR3 has 15 amino acids. Trimming left V 3 bases short and J 0 bases short, with 15 bases between. CDR3 nucleotide sequence: TGCAGTGCTAGTTCCGGGACTCTGAGCTCCTACGAGCAGTACTTC. Protein product: CSASSGTLSSYEQYF.

This clonotype showed up many times. The J gene is TRBJ1-4, the V gene TRBV20-1; 7 positions agree with TRBD1. Germline V gene sequence: CDR1 DFQATT, CDR2 SNEGSKA (reference sequence). Germline trimming cut 6 bases from V and 8 bases from J; bases unmatched to any gene: 12. This CDR3 contains 14 residues. CDR3 loop: CSAQEGTRGEKLFF. The DNA for the CDR3 is TGCAGTGCCCAAGAGGGGACCAGGGGGGAAAAACTGTTTTTT.